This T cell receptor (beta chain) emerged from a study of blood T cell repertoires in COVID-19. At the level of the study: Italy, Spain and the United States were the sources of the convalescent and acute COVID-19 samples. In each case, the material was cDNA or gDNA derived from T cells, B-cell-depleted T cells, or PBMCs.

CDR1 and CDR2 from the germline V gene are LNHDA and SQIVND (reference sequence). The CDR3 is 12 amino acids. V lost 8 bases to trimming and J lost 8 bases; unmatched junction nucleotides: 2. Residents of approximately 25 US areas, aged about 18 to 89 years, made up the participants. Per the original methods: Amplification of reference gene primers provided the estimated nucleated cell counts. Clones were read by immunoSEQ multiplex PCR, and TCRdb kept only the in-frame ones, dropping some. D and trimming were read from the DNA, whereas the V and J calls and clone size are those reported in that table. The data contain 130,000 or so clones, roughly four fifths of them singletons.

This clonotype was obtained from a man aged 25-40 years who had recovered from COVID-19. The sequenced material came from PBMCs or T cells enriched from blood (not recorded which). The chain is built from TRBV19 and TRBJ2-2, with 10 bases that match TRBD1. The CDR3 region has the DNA TGTGCCAGTCAGGGACAGGGGGGGGAGCTGTTTTTT. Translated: CASQGQGGELFF.